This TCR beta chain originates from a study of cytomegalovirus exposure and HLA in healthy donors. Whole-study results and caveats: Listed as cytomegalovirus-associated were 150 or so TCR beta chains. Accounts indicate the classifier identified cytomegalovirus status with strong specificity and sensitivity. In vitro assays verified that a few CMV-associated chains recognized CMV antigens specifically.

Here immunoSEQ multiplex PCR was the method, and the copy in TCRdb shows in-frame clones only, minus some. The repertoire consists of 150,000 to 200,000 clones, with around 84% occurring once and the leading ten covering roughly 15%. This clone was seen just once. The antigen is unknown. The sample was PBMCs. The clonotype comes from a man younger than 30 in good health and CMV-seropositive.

The CDR3 DNA is TGTGCCAGCAGCTCCCAGGGGGACACCATATATTTT. Protein product: CASSSQGDTIYF. The V gene is TRBV7-9, the J gene TRBJ1-3; 7 positions match TRBD1. The CDR3 runs to 12 residues. V shed 4 bases, J shed 8 bases, and the junction held 2 bases outside the gene matches. Germline assignment: CDR1 SEHNR and CDR2 FQNEAQ (reference sequence).